A single sample is the source of the 30 T cell receptor beta chains below, sequenced in a study of Ad26.COV2.S vaccination and SARS-CoV-2 variants. Treatment reported: over 15 received Ad26.COV2.S at low or high dose, single or two shots; 5 received placebo; per-sample allocation not given. Samples were taken on day 63 after the first vaccine or placebo injection. The method was immunoSEQ multiplex PCR; TCRdb's version includes in-frame clones alone and lacks a portion of them. Of approximately 410,000 clones in the sample, about 92% are singletons; the top ten hold 1.5% to 2%. Sequencing used peripheral blood, obtained in a trial of Ad26.COV2.S vaccine versus placebo. The receptors here all came from a person aged 18-65 years who received the Ad26.COV2.S COVID-19 vaccine or a placebo.

This chain uses TRBV19 with TRBJ2-1; TRBD2 aligns across 11 bases. The germline V gene has CDR1 LNHDA and CDR2 SQIVND (reference sequence). Trimming removed 5 bases from V and 0 bases from J; junction bases left unmatched: 6. The CDR3 extends over 17 amino acids. As DNA, the CDR3 is TGTGCCAGTAGTCGAACTAGCGGGGGTCCCTCCTACAATGAGCAGTTCTTC. Translating it yields CASSRTSGGPSYNEQFF.

The gene calls are TRBV11-3 and TRBJ2-2; 8 nucleotides align to TRBD1. Germline-derived CDR1 and CDR2 are SGHNT and YENEEA. This CDR3 is 15 amino acids long. The junction had 5 bases not matched to a gene; V was cut back by 4 bases and J by 4 bases. This chain's CDR3 is CASSSGTGSTGELFF. The CDR3 bases are TGTGCCAGCAGCTCCGGGACAGGTAGCACCGGGGAGCTGTTTTTT.

The CDR3 DNA is TGCGCCAGCAGCCTTATACAGGGAGCCTACGAGCAGTACTTC. It is translated as CASSLIQGAYEQYF. This sequence joins TRBV5-1 and TRBJ2-7; tentative D call: TRBD1 (6 bases). Germline V gene data show CDR1 as SGHRS and CDR2 as YFSETQ. V lost 4 bases, J lost 2 bases, and 13 bases lay in between. This CDR3 is built from 14 residues.

This clone turned up a few times. CDR3 bases: TGTGCCAGCAGCTTAAGAACCGGGACAGGGTTCAACGAGCAGTACTTC. This gives the protein CASSLRTGTGFNEQYF. This rearrangement joins TRBV7-8 to TRBJ2-7; 9 bases fit TRBD1. This CDR3 spans 16 amino acids. The V segment lost 2 bases and the J segment 5 bases; nucleotides outside the gene matches: 10. Germline values: CDR1 SGHVS, CDR2 FQNEAQ.

This clone was detected once. The rearrangement joins TRBV14 to TRBJ1-1; D is uncertain. V was clipped by 6 bases and J by 4 bases, with 18 bases between them. The germline V gene encodes CDR1 SGHDN and CDR2 FVKESK. The CDR3 extends over 15 amino acids. CDR3 region: CASSSDRPPGTEAFF. CDR3 in DNA: TGTGCCAGCAGTTCCGACCGGCCCCCTGGCACTGAAGCTTTCTTT. The variable domain in full, with the rest retrieved from reference TRBV14 and TRBJ1-1, is EAGVTQFPSHSVIEKGQTVTLRCDPISGHDNLYWYRRVMGKEIKFLLHFVKESKQDESGMPNNRFLAERTGGTYSTLKVQPAELEDSGVYFCASSSDRPPGTEAFFGQGTRLTVV.

The V and J genes are TRBV20-1 and TRBJ1-1; D is ambiguous. CDR1 is DFQATT, CDR2 SNEGSKA, per germline (reference sequence). V was shortened by 0 bases and J by 7 bases, with 3 bases between the two germline ends. The CDR3 covers 10 residues. DNA for the CDR3: TGCAGTGCTAGAGATGATGAAGCTTTCTTT. It is translated as CSARDDEAFF.

The chain carries TRBV19 and TRBJ1-1, with D maybe TRBD1 (5 bases). Trimming removed 7 bases at V and 0 bases at J, with 15 bases between. The CDR3 consists of 15 residues. CDR1 and CDR2 (germline): LNHDA, SQIVND (reference sequence). CDR3 sequence: CASIETGRLNTEAFF. As DNA, the CDR3 is TGTGCCAGTATCGAAACGGGACGTCTGAACACTGAAGCTTTCTTT.

The rearrangement uses TRBV27 and TRBJ1-4; D gene uncertain. Germline CDR1 MNHEY, CDR2 SMNVEV (reference sequence). The CDR3 covers 11 residues. Trimming took off 6 bases at V and 4 bases at J, with 3 bases between the two ends. CDR3 amino acids: CASSHNEKLFF. CDR3 in DNA: TGTGCCAGCAGCCATAATGAAAAACTGTTTTTT.

The J gene is TRBJ2-1, the V gene TRBV3-1 (or the pseudogene TRBV3-2); weak D call: TRBD2 (7 bases). Trimming took off 1 base at V and 6 bases at J, with 16 bases between the two ends. CDR1 is LGHDT and CDR2 is YNNKEL in the germline V gene (reference sequence). The CDR3 contains 16 residues. The CDR3 is CASSQVVGGAANEQFF. The CDR3 nucleotides are TGTGCCAGCAGCCAAGTGGTAGGGGGGGCAGCCAATGAGCAGTTCTTC.

The CDR3 DNA is TGTGCCAGCAGCCCGTCTTTCGCGAACACCGGGGAGCTGTTTTTT. Translated, it gives CASSPSFANTGELFF. The rearrangement joins TRBV3-1 (or the pseudogene TRBV3-2) to TRBJ2-2; D uncertain. Looked up from germline, CDR1 is LGHDT and CDR2 is YNNKEL (reference sequence). V lost 4 bases and J lost 0, with 9 bases in between. The CDR3 runs 15 residues.

This clone was counted only a few times. The gene calls are TRBV29-1 and TRBJ2-7; tentatively, D is TRBD2 (6 bases). This CDR3 has 15 residues. Trimming removed 2 bases from V and 6 bases from J, with 20 bases in between. Germline V lookup: CDR1 SQVTM, CDR2 ANQGSEA. CDR3 DNA sequence: TGCAGCGTTGAAACGGAAGTACGGCGGGGCTCCGAGCAGTACTTC. Amino acids: CSVETEVRRGSEQYF.

The V and J genes are TRBV6-5 and TRBJ1-2, with 8 nucleotides matching TRBD1. Trimming took 4 bases from V and 2 from J; bases not matched to a gene: 0. The CDR3 is 13 amino acids. CDR1 MNHEY and CDR2 SVGAGI come from the germline V gene. CDR3 loop: CASSWTGNYGYTF. CDR3 bases: TGTGCCAGCAGTTGGACAGGGAACTATGGCTACACCTTC.

The chain links TRBV7-2 to TRBJ2-1, with unresolved D. V dropped 7 bases and J dropped 0 bases, with 10 bases sitting between them. Germline loops: CDR1 SGHTA, CDR2 FQGNSA. The CDR3 covers 14 residues. The CDR3, as DNA: TGTGCCAGCAAAGACGCCCTCTCCTACAATGAGCAGTTCTTC. It is translated as CASKDALSYNEQFF.

This clone occurred once. The chain carries TRBV10-1 and TRBJ2-3; TRBD2 aligns across 8 bases. V lost 6 bases to trimming and J lost 2 bases; unmatched junction nucleotides: 7. CDR1 and CDR2 from the germline V gene are WNHNN and SYGVQD (reference sequence). The CDR3 consists of 15 residues. CDR3 sequence: CASSLRGGLTDTQYF. The CDR3 bases are TGCGCCAGCAGCTTACGGGGGGGACTCACAGATACGCAGTATTTT.

The V and J genes are TRBV6-4 and TRBJ2-2; 7 positions match TRBD2. This CDR3 comprises 15 residues. J gave up 4 bases and V 2 bases, and 4 bases lay outside the gene matches. Germline loops: CDR1 MRHNA, CDR2 SNTAGT. The CDR3 region is CASSDGGGSTGELFF. In nucleotides, the CDR3 is TGTGCCAGCAGTGACGGCGGGGGTAGCACCGGGGAGCTGTTTTTT.

The V call is TRBV19, the J call TRBJ2-7; no clear D gene. This CDR3 has 13 amino acids. Trimming removed 2 bases from V and 0 bases from J, with 5 bases in between. From germline, CDR1 is LNHDA and CDR2 SQIVND (reference sequence). The CDR3 is CASSITTSYEQYF. The DNA for the CDR3 is TGTGCCAGTAGTATAACCACCTCCTACGAGCAGTACTTC.

The J gene is TRBJ2-3, the V gene TRBV27, with TRBD2 matching over 14 bases. The junction had 6 bases not matched to a gene; V was cut back by 7 bases and J by 0 bases. Germline lookup yields CDR1 MNHEY and CDR2 SMNVEV (reference sequence). This CDR3 region has 17 residues. CDR3 in DNA: TGTGCCAGCATCGGACTAGCGGGGGGTCTAAGCACAGATACGCAGTATTTT. Its translation: CASIGLAGGLSTDTQYF.

V and J are TRBV10-1 and TRBJ2-1; possibly TRBD1 for D (5 bases). This CDR3 has 17 amino acids. Germline values: CDR1 WNHNN, CDR2 SYGVQD (reference sequence). The V gene lost 4 bases and the J gene lost 4 bases, with 20 bases spanning the gap. The CDR3 DNA reads as TGCGCCAGCAGTGCTCGAGACTTGCCAAGGGGTTACAATGAGCAGTTCTTC. As protein: CASSARDLPRGYNEQFF.

The V call is TRBV5-5, the J call TRBJ1-4, with D uncertain. Germline CDR1 and CDR2: SGHKS and YYEKEE (reference sequence). This CDR3 spans 16 amino acids. V was pared by 3 bases and J by 0 bases, with 12 bases between. The CDR3 DNA is TGTGCCAGCAGCTCGGTCCCTGGCGCAACTAATGAAAAACTGTTTTTT. This gives the protein CASSSVPGATNEKLFF.

The genes are TRBV9 and TRBJ1-1; no clear D. V dropped 0 bases and J dropped 4 bases, with 10 bases sitting between them. CDR1 and CDR2 from the germline V gene are SGDLS and YYNGEE. The CDR3 covers 14 residues. CDR3 residues: CASSVEGWGTEAFF. CDR3 coding DNA: TGTGCCAGCAGCGTAGAGGGCTGGGGCACTGAAGCTTTCTTT.

The chain couples TRBV9 to TRBJ2-1, with no clear D. Germline V gene lookup returns CDR1 SGDLS and CDR2 YYNGEE. This CDR3 comprises 15 residues. Trimming pared 1 base from V and 3 bases from J, leaving 11 bases between. CDR3 DNA: TGTGCCAGCAGCGTAAGAAATGCATTCTACAATGAGCAGTTCTTC. It specifies CASSVRNAFYNEQFF.

CDR3 DNA: TGTGCCAGCAGCTTGGCTGCAGGTAACACTGAAGCTTTCTTT. Amino acids: CASSLAAGNTEAFF. This chain uses TRBV5-4 with TRBJ1-1, with no clear D. Trimming shortened V by 0 bases and J by 2 bases, and 8 bases separated the two germline ends. Germline CDR1 is SGHNT and CDR2 is YYREEE (reference sequence). The CDR3 sequence is 14 residues long.

The rearrangement uses TRBV6-5 and TRBJ1-1; D remains unclear. Germline CDR1 MNHEY, CDR2 SVGAGI. This CDR3 spans 13 amino acids. Trimming removed 6 bases from V and 1 base from J, with 9 bases in between. CDR3 in DNA: TGTGCCAGCAGGGTCCGACAGAACACTGAAGCTTTCTTT. It is translated as CASRVRQNTEAFF.

The chain employs TRBV27 and TRBJ1-4; D might be TRBD1 (5 bases). V lost 3 bases and J lost 7, with 15 bases in between. Germline CDR1 is MNHEY and CDR2 is SMNVEV (reference sequence). This CDR3 is built from 15 residues. The CDR3 bases are TGTGCCAGCAGTTTCCTCGAGGGGAGTGGTGAAAAACTGTTTTTT. Its protein is CASSFLEGSGEKLFF.

This clone is a singleton in its sample. V gene TRBV19 combines with J gene TRBJ2-3, with a weak D call TRBD2 (6 bases). Germline CDR1 is LNHDA and CDR2 is SQIVND (reference sequence). V was clipped by 2 bases and J by 2 bases, with 11 bases between them. This CDR3 is built from 15 residues. CDR3 residues: CASSIPSGVTDTQYF. As DNA, the CDR3 is TGTGCCAGTAGTATACCGTCGGGAGTCACAGATACGCAGTATTTT.

The V and J genes are TRBV6-5 and TRBJ2-7; perhaps TRBD2 as D (6 bases). The germline CDR1 and CDR2 sequences are MNHEY and SVGAGI. The CDR3 has 14 residues. V shed 6 bases and J shed 3 bases, with 15 bases lying between them. DNA of the CDR3: TGTGCCAGCAGCCCCGGACTATGCTGCTACGAGCAGTACTTC. It encodes CASSPGLCCYEQYF.

V and J are TRBV24-1 and TRBJ2-3; no clear D. Deletions cut 5 bases from V and 6 bases from J, with 11 bases between. Germline V gives CDR1 KGHDR, CDR2 SFDVKD. CDR3 length: 13 residues. The CDR3 is CATSAPPGDTQYF. CDR3 DNA: TGTGCCACCAGTGCTCCTCCTGGGGATACGCAGTATTTT.

The rearrangement links TRBV5-5 to TRBJ1-2; D is uncertain. V lost 0 bases and J lost 2, with 5 bases in between. Germline CDR1 and CDR2: SGHKS and YYEKEE (reference sequence). This CDR3 spans 13 amino acids. The CDR3 nucleotides are TGTGCCAGCAGCTTGGACAGAAACTATGGCTACACCTTC. Protein: CASSLDRNYGYTF.

Only one count was recorded for this clone. This chain joins TRBV30 and TRBJ2-3; D is perhaps TRBD1 or TRBD2 (6 bases each). Germline CDR1 reads GTSNPN; CDR2 reads SVGIG (reference sequence). This CDR3 contains 14 residues. V lost 2 bases, J lost 2 bases, and 11 bases lay in between. Here the CDR3 DNA reads TGTGCCTGGAGTTGGGGGGCCCTCACAGATACGCAGTATTTT. Protein product: CAWSWGALTDTQYF.

The rearrangement joins TRBV9 to TRBJ2-7; no firm D call. CDR3 length equals 12 residues. CDR1 and CDR2 from the germline V gene are SGDLS and YYNGEE. Trimming cost V 4 bases and J 5 bases, with 10 bases left between them. As DNA, the CDR3 is TGTGCCAGCAGCTCTGACGGTGACGAGCAGTACTTC. Translating gives CASSSDGDEQYF.